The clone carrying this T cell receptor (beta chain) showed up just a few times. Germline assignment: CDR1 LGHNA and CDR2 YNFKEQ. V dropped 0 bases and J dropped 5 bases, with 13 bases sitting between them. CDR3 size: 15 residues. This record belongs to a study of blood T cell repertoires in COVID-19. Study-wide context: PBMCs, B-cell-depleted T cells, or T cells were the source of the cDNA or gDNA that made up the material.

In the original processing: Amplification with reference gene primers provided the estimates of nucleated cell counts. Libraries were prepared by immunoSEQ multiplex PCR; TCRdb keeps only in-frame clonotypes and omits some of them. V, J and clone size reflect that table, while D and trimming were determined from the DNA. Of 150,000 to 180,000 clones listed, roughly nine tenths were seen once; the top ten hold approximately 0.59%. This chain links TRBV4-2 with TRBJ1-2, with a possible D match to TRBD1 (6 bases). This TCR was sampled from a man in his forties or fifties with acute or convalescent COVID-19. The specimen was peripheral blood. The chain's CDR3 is CASSQEPDSPYGYTF. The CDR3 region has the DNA TGTGCCAGCAGCCAAGAACCGGACAGTCCATATGGCTACACCTTC.